The next 2 T cell receptor beta chains were all read from a single sample in a study of blood T cell repertoires in COVID-19. Profiling relied on immunoSEQ multiplex PCR, and the TCRdb table lists in-frame clones only, not all of them. The sample has about 140,000 clones, over 75% seen once; the top ten hold under 3%. The sequenced sample consisted of peripheral blood. Receptors were obtained from a middle-aged man with acute or convalescent COVID-19.

The chain combines TRBV24-1 with TRBJ2-1, with TRBD1 identical over 7 bases. The trim removed 4 bases at V and 6 bases at J, leaving 8 bases unmatched. The CDR3 has 15 residues. CDR1 is KGHDR, CDR2 SFDVKD, per germline. CDR3 DNA: TGTGCCACCAGTGAGTCGGACAGGTGGTTCAATGAGCAGTTCTTC. It yields the protein CATSESDRWFNEQFF.

This chain joins TRBV27 and TRBJ2-7; 13 nucleotides align to TRBD2. V trimming: 4 bases; J trimming: 3 bases; junction bases outside the gene matches: 6. The germline V gene encodes CDR1 MNHEY and CDR2 SMNVEV (reference sequence). The CDR3 sequence is 16 residues long. As DNA, the CDR3 is TGTGCCAGCAGTTCCACGGGACTAGCGGGAAGCTACGAGCAGTACTTC. Amino acid sequence: CASSSTGLAGSYEQYF.